This entry features one T cell receptor (beta chain) sequence. Its target is not known. It is likely a read error, because the conserved phenylalanine at the end of the CDR3 is missing. The V and J ends lost 3 bases and 0 bases respectively, with 9 bases between them. Germline V gives CDR1 GTSNPN, CDR2 SVGIG (reference sequence). The CDR3 runs to 14 residues. No cell sorting was done before RNA was extracted from the tissue. More than 3 cm separated this lung sample from the edge of the tumor. Chemotherapy-naive patients with new lung cancer underwent thoracic surgery in China, August–November 2014. The sample is drawn from a study of tumor and adjacent non-tumor tissue in lung cancer. Study in general: Histology: under 15 adenocarcinoma, a couple of squamous cell carcinoma, 1 small cell lung cancer. Stage I to III disease affected roughly 10 men and about five women aged about 31 to 85. Findings of the study overall: Higher tumor TCR diversity was associated with shorter survival.

TCRbeta libraries were built with three rounds of nested PCR, modified from ARM-PCR. TCRdb re-called the multiplex PCR reads through MiXCR, storing one row per CDR3 protein. The sample holds 65,000 to 85,000 distinct CDR3 sequences, 76% seen once. The chain uses TRBV30 and TRBJ1-3, with unresolved D. Sequenced: distant non-tumor lung tissue. This TCR derives from a man aged 55-75 years with non-small cell lung cancer. DNA for the CDR3: TGTGCCTGGAGAGAGGAGGCCTCTGGAAACACCATATATTTA. This sequence encodes CAWREEASGNTIYL.